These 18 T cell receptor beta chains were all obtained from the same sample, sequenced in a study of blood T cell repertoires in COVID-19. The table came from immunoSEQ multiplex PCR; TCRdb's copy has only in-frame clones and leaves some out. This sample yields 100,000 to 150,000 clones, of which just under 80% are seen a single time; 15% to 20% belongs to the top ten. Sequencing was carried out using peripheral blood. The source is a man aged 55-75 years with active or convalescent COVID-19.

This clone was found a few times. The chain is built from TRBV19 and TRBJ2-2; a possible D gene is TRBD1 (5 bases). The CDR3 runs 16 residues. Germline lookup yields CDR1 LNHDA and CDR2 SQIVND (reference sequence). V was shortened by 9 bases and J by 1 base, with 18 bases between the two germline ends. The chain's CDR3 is CARGQRGMQNTGELFF. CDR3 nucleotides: TGTGCCAGGGGGCAGAGAGGAATGCAGAACACCGGGGAGCTGTTTTTT.

As DNA, the CDR3 is TGTGCCACCAGTGAGTACGCCGGGACAGGGGTGCTCTACAATGAGCAGTTCTTC. Protein product: CATSEYAGTGVLYNEQFF. J is TRBJ2-1 and V is TRBV24-1; 10 bases fit TRBD1. The CDR3 length is 18 residues. From germline, CDR1 is KGHDR and CDR2 SFDVKD. V was pared by 4 bases and J by 3 bases, with 11 bases of the junction left unmatched.

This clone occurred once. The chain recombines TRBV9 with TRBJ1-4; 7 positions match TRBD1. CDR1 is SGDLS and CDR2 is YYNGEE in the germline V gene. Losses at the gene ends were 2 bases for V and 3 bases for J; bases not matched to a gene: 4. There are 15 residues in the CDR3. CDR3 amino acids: CASSVAGTANEKLFF. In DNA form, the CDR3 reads TGTGCCAGCAGCGTGGCCGGGACAGCTAATGAAAAACTGTTTTTT.

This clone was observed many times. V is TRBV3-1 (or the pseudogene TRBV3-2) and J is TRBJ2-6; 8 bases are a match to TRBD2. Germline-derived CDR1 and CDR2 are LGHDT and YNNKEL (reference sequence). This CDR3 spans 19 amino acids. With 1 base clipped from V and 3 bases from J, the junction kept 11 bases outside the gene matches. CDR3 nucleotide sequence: TGTGCCAGCAGCCAAGGAAGCCCGGGAGGGCCTGTTGGGGCCAACGTCCTGACTTTC. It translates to CASSQGSPGGPVGANVLTF.

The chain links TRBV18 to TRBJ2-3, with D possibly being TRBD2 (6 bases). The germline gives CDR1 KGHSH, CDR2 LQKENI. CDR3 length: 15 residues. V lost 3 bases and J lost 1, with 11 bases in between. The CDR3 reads CASSPVASGTDTQYF. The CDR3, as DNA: TGTGCCAGCTCACCGGTCGCTAGCGGCACAGATACGCAGTATTTT.

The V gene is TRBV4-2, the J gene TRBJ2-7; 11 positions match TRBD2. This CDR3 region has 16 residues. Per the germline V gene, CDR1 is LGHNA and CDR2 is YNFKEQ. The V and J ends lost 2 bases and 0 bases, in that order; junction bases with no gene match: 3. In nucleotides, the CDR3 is TGTGCCAGCAGCCAATTTACTAGCGGGAGCTCCTACGAGCAGTACTTC. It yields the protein CASSQFTSGSSYEQYF.

The CDR3 sequence is CASSRTQSYEQYF. In nucleotides, the CDR3 is TGTGCCAGCAGCCGGACTCAATCCTACGAGCAGTACTTC. This chain links TRBV11-3 with TRBJ2-7; possibly TRBD2 for D (5 bases). Germline V gives CDR1 SGHNT, CDR2 YENEEA. This CDR3 contains 13 residues. V was cut by 5 bases and J by 1 base, with 9 bases left in between.

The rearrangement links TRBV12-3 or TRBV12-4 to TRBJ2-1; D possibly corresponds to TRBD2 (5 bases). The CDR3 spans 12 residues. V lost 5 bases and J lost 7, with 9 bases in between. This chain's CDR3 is CASSRTPNEQFF. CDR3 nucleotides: TGTGCCAGCAGTCGGACTCCGAATGAGCAGTTCTTC.

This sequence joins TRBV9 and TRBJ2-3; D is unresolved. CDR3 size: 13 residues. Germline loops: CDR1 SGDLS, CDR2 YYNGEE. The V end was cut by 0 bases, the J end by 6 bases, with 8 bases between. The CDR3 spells CASSVVSRDTQYF. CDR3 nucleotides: TGTGCCAGCAGCGTAGTCTCTAGGGATACGCAGTATTTT.

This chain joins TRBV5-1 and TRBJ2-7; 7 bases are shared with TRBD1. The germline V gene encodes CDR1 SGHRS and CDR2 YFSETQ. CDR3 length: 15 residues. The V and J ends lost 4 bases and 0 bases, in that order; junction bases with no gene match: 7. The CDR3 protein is CASSRQGRRSYEQYF. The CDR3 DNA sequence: TGCGCCAGCAGCCGACAGGGACGGCGCTCCTACGAGCAGTACTTC.

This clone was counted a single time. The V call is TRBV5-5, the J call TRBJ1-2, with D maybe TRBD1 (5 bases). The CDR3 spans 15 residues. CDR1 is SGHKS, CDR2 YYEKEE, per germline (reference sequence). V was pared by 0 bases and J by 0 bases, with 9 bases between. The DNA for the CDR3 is TGTGCCAGCAGCTTGGTGGGGGGAGCTAACTATGGCTACACCTTC. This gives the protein CASSLVGGANYGYTF.

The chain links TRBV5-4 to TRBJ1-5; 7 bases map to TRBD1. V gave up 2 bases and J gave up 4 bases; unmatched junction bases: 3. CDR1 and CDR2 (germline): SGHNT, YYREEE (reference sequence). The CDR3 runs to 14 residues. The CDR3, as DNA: TGTGCCAGCAGCTTACAGGGGCCAAATCAGCCCCAGCATTTT. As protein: CASSLQGPNQPQHF.

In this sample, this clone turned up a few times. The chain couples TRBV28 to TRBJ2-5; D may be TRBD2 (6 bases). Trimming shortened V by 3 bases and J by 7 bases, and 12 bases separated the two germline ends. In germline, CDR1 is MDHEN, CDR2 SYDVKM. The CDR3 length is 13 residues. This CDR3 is CASSFGGGGTQYF. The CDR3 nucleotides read TGTGCCAGCAGTTTCGGGGGAGGTGGGACCCAGTACTTC.

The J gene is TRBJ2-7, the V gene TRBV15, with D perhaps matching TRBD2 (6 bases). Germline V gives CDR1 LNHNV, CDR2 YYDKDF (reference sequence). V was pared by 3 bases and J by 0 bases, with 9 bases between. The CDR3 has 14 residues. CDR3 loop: CATSRGGLSYEQYF. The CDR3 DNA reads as TGTGCCACCAGCAGGGGGGGACTCTCCTACGAGCAGTACTTC.

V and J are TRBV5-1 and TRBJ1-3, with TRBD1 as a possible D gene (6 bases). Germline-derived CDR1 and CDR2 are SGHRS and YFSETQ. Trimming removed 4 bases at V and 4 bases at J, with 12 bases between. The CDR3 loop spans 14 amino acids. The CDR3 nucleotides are TGCGCCAGCAGCCCCAACAGGGCCGGAAACACCATATATTTT. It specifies CASSPNRAGNTIYF.

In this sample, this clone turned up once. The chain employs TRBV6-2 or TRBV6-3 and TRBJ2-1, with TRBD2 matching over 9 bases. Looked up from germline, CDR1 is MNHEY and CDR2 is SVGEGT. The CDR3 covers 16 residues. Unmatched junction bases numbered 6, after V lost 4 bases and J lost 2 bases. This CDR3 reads CASSSGSGSPYNEQFF. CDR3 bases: TGTGCCAGCAGTTCCGGTAGCGGGAGCCCCTACAATGAGCAGTTCTTC.

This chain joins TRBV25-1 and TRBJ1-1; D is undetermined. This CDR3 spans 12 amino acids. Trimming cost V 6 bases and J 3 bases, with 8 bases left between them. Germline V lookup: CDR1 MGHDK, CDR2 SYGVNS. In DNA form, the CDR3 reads TGTGCCAGCAGGGGAGGAGACACTGAAGCTTTCTTT. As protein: CASRGGDTEAFF.

As DNA, the CDR3 is TGTGCCAGCAGACTGACAGGGGTCAACACTGAAGCTTTCTTT. Protein: CASRLTGVNTEAFF. The rearrangement joins TRBV27 to TRBJ1-1; 8 nucleotides line up with TRBD1. Trimming cost V 6 bases and J 2 bases; bases outside gene matches: 5. The CDR3 contains 14 residues. Germline CDR1 MNHEY, CDR2 SMNVEV (reference sequence).